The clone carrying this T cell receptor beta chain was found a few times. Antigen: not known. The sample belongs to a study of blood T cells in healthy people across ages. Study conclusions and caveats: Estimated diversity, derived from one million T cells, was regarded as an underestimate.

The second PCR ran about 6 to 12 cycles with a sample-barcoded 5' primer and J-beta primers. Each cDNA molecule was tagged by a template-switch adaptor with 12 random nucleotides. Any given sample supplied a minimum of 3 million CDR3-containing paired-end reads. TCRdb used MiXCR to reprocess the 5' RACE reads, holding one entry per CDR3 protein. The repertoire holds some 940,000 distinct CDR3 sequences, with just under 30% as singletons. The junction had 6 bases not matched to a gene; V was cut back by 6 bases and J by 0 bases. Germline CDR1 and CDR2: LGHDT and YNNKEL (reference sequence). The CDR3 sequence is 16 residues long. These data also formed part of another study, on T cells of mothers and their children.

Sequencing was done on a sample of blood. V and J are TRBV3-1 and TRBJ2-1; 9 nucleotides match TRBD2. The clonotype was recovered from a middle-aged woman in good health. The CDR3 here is CASRPSGGSSYNEQFF. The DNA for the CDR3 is TGTGCCAGCAGACCAAGCGGGGGGAGCTCCTACAATGAGCAGTTCTTC.